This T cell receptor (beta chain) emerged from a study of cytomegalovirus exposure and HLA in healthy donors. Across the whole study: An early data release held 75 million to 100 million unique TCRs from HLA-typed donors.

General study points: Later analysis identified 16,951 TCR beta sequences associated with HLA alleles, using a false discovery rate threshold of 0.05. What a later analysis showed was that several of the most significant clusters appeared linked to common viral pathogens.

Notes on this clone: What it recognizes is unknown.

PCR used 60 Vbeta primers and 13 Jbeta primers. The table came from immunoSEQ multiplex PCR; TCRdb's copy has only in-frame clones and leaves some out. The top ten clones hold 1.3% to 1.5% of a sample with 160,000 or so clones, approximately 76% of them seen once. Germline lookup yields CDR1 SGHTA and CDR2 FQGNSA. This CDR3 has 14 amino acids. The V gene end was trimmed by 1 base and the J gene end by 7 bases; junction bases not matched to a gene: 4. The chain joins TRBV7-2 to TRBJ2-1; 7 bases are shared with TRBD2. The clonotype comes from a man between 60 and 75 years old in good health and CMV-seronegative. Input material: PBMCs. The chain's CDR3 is CASSLGRTSNEQFF. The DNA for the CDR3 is TGTGCCAGCAGCTTAGGTCGGACTAGTAATGAGCAGTTCTTC.